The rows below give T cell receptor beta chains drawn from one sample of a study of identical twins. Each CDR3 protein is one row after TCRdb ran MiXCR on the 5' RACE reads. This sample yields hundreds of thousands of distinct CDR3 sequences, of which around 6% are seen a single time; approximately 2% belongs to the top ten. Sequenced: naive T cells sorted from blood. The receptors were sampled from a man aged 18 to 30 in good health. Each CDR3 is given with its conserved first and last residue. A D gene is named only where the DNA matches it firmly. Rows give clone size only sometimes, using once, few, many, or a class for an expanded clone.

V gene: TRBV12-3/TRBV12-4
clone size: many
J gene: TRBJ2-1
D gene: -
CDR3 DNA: TGTGCCAGCAGTTTAGGTCTAGGGTACAATGAGCAGTTCTTC
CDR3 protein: CASSLGLGYNEQFF

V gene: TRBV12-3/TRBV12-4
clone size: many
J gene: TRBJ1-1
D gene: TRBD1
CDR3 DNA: TGTGCCAGCAACGCGGGACAGGGAATTGAAGCTTTCTTT
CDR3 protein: CASNAGQGIEAFF

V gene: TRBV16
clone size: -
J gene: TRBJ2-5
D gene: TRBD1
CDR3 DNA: TGTGCCAGCAGCCCAACCGGGACAGGGAAAGAGACCCAGTACTTC
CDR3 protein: CASSPTGTGKETQYF

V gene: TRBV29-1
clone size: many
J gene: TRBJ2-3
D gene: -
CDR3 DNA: TGCAGCGTTGTTTTGCGCCTCACAGATACGCAGTATTTT
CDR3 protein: CSVVLRLTDTQYF

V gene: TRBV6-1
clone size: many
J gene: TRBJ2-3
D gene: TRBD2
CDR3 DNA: TGTGCCAGCAGCGGACTAGCGGGAGGTAGCACAGATACGCAGTATTTT
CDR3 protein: CASSGLAGGSTDTQYF

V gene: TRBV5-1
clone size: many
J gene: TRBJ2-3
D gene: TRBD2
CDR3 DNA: TGCGCCAGCAGACTAGCGGGACTCACAGATACGCAGTATTTT
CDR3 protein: CASRLAGLTDTQYF

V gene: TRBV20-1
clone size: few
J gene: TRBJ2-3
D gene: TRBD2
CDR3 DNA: TGCAGTGCTAGCTCCCACTTCGCGGGAGGGCGAGATACGCAGTATTTT
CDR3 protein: CSASSHFAGGRDTQYF

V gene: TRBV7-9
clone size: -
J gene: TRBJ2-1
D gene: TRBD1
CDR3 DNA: TGTGCCAGCGAGGGGGCTGGAAATGAGCAGTTCTTC
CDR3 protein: CASEGAGNEQFF

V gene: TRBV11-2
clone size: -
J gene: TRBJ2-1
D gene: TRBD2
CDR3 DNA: TGTGCCAGCAGTCCTAGCGGGAGCACGTACAATGAGCAGTTCTTC
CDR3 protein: CASSPSGSTYNEQFF

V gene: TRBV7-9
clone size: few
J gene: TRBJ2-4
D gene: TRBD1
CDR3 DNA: TGTGCCAGCAGCTTAGTTACAGGGGTCGGGAAAAACATTCAGTACTTC
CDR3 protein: CASSLVTGVGKNIQYF

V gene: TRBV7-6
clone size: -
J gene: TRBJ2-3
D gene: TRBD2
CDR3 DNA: TGTGCCAGCAGCTGGGGTTCTAGCGGCTCTAGCACAGATACGCAGTATTTT
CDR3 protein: CASSWGSSGSSTDTQYF

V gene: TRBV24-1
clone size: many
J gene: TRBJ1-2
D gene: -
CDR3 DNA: TGTGCCACCAGCGTCGCATCGAACTATGGCTACACCTTC
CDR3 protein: CATSVASNYGYTF

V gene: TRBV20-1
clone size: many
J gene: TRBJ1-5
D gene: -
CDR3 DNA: TGCAGTGCTGAAACGACCAATCAGCCCCAGCATTTT
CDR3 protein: CSAETTNQPQHF

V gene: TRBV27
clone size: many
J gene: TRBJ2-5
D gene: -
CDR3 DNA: TGTGCCAGCAGTTTACGGACTTTCTCCCAAGAGACCCAGTACTTC
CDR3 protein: CASSLRTFSQETQYF

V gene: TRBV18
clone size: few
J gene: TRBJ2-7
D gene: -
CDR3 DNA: TGTGCCAGCTCATATGGACGAACCTACGAGCAGTACTTC
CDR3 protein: CASSYGRTYEQYF

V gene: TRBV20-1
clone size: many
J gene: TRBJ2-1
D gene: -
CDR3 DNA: TGCAGTGCGAGGGACGGAAGCTCCTACAATGAGCAGTTCTTC
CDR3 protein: CSARDGSSYNEQFF

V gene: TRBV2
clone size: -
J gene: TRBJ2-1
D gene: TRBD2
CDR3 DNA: TGTGCCAGCAGTGTTCGGCGGGAGATCTATGAGCAGTTCTTC
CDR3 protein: CASSVRREIYEQFF

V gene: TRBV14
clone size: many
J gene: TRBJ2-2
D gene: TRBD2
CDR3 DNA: TGTGCCAGCAGCCAAGAGGGACTAGTTCTCGGTTTCACCGGGGAGCTGTTTTTT
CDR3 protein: CASSQEGLVLGFTGELFF

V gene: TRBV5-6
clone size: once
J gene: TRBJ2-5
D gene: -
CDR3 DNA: TGTGCCAGCAGCTTGGAGGCTAGCTCGGTGGAGACCCAGTACTTC
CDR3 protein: CASSLEASSVETQYF

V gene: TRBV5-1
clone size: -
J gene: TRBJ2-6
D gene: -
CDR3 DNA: TGCGCCAGCAAGGGGTTGTCCGGGGCCAACGTCCTGACTTTC
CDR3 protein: CASKGLSGANVLTF

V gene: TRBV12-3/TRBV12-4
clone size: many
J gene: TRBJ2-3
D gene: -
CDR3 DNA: TGTGCCAGCAGTTTGTATGGGACAGATACGCAGTATTTT
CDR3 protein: CASSLYGTDTQYF

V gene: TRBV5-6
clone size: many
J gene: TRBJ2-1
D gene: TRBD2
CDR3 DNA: TGTGCCAGCAGCCGTGGGAGGGTAGCGGGAGGATGGCAGTTCTTC
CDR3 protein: CASSRGRVAGGWQFF

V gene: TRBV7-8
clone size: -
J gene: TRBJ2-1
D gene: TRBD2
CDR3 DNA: TGTGCCAGCAGCCTCAGTCGGCTAGCGGTTACCTACAATGAGCAGTTCTTC
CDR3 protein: CASSLSRLAVTYNEQFF

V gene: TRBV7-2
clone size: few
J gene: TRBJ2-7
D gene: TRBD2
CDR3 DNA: TGTGCCAGCAGCTTAGCGGCCGGGACTAGCGGATACTCCTACGAGCAGTACTTC
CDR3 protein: CASSLAAGTSGYSYEQYF

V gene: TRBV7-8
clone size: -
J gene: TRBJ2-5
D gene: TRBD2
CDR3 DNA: TGTGCCAGCAGCCGAACACCGGGACTAGCGGGAGAGACCCAGTACTTC
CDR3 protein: CASSRTPGLAGETQYF

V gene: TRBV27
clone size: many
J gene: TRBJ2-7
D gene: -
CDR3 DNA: TGTGCCAGCAGTGCCCCGGGAGCCTACGAGCAGTACTTC
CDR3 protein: CASSAPGAYEQYF

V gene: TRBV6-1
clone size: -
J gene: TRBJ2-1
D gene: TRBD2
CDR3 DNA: TGTGCCAGCACTCCAGGACTAGCGGGAGAGCAGTTCTTC
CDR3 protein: CASTPGLAGEQFF

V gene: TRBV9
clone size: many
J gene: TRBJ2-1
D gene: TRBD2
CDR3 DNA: TGTGCCAGCAGCAGCAGGTCTAGCGGGATATCCAATGAGCAGTTCTTC
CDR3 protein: CASSSRSSGISNEQFF

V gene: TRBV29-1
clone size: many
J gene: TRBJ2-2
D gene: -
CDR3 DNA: TGCAGCGTTGGCGACGGGCCGGCCGGGGAGCTGTTTTTT
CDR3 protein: CSVGDGPAGELFF

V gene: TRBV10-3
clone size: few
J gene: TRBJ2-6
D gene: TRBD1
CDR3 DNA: TGTGCCATCAGGGACAGGTCGAGCTCTGGGGCCAACGTCCTGACTTTC
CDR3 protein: CAIRDRSSSGANVLTF

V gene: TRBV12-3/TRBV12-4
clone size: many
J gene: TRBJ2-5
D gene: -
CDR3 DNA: TGTGCCAGCACCCTCCCAGGGCCCGAGACCCAGTACTTC
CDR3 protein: CASTLPGPETQYF

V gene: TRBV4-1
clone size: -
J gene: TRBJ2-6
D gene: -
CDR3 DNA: TGCGCCACCCAACCGGGGAAATCTGGGGCCAACGTCCTGACTTTC
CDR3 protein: CATQPGKSGANVLTF

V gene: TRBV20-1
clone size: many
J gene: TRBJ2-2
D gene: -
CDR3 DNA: TGCAGTGCTAGAGAAAGGATCCCTTCTAACACCGGGGAGCTGTTTTTT
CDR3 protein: CSARERIPSNTGELFF

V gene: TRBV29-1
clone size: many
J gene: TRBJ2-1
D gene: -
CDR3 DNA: TGCAGCGTTGCTCCGGACGGCTACAATGAGCAGTTCTTC
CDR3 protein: CSVAPDGYNEQFF

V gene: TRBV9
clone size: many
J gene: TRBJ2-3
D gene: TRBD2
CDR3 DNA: TGTGCCAGCAGCCCGCAACCCCTGGCGGGAGTACGGGCAGATACGCAGTATTTT
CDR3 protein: CASSPQPLAGVRADTQYF

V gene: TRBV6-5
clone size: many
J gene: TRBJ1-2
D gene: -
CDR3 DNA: TGTGCCAGCAACGATAAGTCTGGCTACACCTTC
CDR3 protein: CASNDKSGYTF

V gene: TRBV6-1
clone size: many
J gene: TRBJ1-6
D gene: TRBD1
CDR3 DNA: TGTGCCAGCGCCACCGGGACAGGGATAGGTTCACCCCTCCACTTT
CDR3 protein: CASATGTGIGSPLHF

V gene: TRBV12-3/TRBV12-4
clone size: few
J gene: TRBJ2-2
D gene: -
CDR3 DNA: TGTGCCAGCAGTGGTTTTGTGACCGGGGAGCTGTTTTTT
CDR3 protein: CASSGFVTGELFF

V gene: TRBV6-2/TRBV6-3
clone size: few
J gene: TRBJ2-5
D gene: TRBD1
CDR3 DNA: TGTGCCAGCAGTTGGCGGGGACAGGGGAGTGAGACCCAGTACTTC
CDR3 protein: CASSWRGQGSETQYF

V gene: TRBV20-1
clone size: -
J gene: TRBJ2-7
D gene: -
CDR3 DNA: TGCAGTGCTAGAGATTCCGGGTACGAGCAGTACTTC
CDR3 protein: CSARDSGYEQYF

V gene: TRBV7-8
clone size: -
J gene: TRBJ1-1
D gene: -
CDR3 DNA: TGTGCCAGCAGCCCGACCCGGTACACTGAAGCTTTCTTT
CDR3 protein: CASSPTRYTEAFF

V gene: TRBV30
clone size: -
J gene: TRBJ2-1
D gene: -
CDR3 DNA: TGTGCCTGGAGATACAGCCTAGGGGGGGGCAATGAGCAGTTCTTC
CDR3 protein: CAWRYSLGGGNEQFF

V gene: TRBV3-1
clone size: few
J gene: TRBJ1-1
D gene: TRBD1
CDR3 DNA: TGTGCCAGCACAAAGGGACAGTTGAACACTGAAGCTTTCTTT
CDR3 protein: CASTKGQLNTEAFF

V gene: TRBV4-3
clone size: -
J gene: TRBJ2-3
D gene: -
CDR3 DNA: TGCGCCAGCAGCCAAGGTCTCTCCGGGATGATAGATACGCAGTATTTT
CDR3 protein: CASSQGLSGMIDTQYF

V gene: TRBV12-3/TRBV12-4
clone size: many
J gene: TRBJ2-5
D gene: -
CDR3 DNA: TGTGCCAGCAGCTCCAGGACAGTTTGGATCCAAGAGACCCAGTACTTC
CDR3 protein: CASSSRTVWIQETQYF

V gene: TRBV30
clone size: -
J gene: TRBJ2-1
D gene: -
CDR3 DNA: TGTGCCTGGAGTAAAACAAATCGCGGCTACAATGAGCAGTTCTTC
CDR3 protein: CAWSKTNRGYNEQFF

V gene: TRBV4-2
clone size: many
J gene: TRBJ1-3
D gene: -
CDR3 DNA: TGTGCCAGCAGCCAAAACTCTGGAAACACCATATATTTT
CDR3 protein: CASSQNSGNTIYF

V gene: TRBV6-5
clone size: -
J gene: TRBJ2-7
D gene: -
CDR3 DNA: TGTGCCAGCAGTTTCCCCCAGGGGGGATACGAGCAGTACTTC
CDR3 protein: CASSFPQGGYEQYF

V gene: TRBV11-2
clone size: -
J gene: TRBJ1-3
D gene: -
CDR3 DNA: TGTGCCAGCAGCTTAGTCTTTATGGGGGGGGTCAACCCCTCTGGAAACACCATATATTTT
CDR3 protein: CASSLVFMGGVNPSGNTIYF

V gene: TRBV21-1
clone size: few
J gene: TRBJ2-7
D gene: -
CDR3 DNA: TGTGCCAGCATCTCAGGGGACACCCACTACGAGCAGTACTTC
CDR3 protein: CASISGDTHYEQYF

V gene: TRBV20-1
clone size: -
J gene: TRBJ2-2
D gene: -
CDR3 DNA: TGCAGTGCAGTGGAGGCCCTCGGGAACACCGGGGAGCTGTTTTTT
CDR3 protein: CSAVEALGNTGELFF

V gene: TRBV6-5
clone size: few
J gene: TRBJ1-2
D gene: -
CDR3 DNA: TGTGCCAGCAGTTACACCCCACTTATTTATGGCTACACCTTC
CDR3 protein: CASSYTPLIYGYTF

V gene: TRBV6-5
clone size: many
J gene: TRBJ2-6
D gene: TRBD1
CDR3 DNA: TGTGCCAGCAGTTTCGGACAGGCAGTATCTGGGGCCAACGTCCTGACTTTC
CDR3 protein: CASSFGQAVSGANVLTF

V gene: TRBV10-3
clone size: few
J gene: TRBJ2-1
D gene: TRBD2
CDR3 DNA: TGTGCCACCCACGGCGGGAGGGTTGACAATGAGCAGTTCTTC
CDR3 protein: CATHGGRVDNEQFF

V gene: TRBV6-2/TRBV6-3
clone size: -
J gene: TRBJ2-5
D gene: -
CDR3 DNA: TGTGCCAGCAGTTACTCGACGGCCCTCAAGACCCAGTACTTC
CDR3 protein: CASSYSTALKTQYF

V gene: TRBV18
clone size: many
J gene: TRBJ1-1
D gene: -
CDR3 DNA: TGTGCCAGCTCACCTAAGACAGAAGCTTTCTTT
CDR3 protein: CASSPKTEAFF

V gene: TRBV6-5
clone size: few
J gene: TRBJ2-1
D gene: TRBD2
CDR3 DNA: TGTGCCAGCAGTTACTTAGCGGGAAGCCTAGGTGAGCAGTTCTTC
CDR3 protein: CASSYLAGSLGEQFF